This T cell receptor (beta chain) was sequenced in a study of precursors of human CD4 cytotoxic T cells (dated by TCRdb to 2017 to 2018). With respect to the entire study: CD4+ memory subsets from approximately 13 donors in total were covered by the bulk TCR-seq analysis. TCR-seq analysis of 14 donors yielded TCRalpha and TCRbeta chain sequences (table S7). Paper-wide results and their limitations: The limitation that the direction of differentiation between precursor and effector cells cannot be definitively established by a human observational design was noted by the authors. IL-7Rhigh and IL-7R- TEMRA subsets showed more restricted TCR repertoires, with lower diversity and more expanded clonotypes, than TCM and TEM subsets. Only 13 of the 14 donors were included in some of the bulk TCR-seq comparisons, which suggests that not every subset was available for every donor. A bigger share of IL-7Rhigh TEMRA clonotypes consisted of expanded effector clonotypes than was the case for TEM or TCM clonotypes.

This clonotype is large (0.1 to 1%) in terms of sample share. Its antigen is not yet known. One base away there is no much larger clone; base qualities are not given. To test for a precursor-effector relationship among CD4 cytotoxic T cells, four sorted CD4+ memory subsets (TCM, TEM, IL-7Rhigh TEMRA, IL-7R- TEMRA) underwent bulk UMI-based TCR sequencing. Cells were obtained from peripheral blood mononuclear cells isolated from human blood. The V end gives up 1 base and the J end 1 base, leaving 2 bases in the junction not matched to a gene. Including the terminal cysteine and phenylalanine, the CDR3 comprises 16 residues. Only CDR3 DNA remains: 48 bases, in frame from the first base. Via the germline V gene (reference sequence), CDR1 is LNHNV and CDR2 YYDKDF. Instrument on record: Illumina MiSeq. As for how the authors treated the data: The Shannon-Wiener index, calculated in VDJtools, was used to measure repertoire diversity. A TCRbeta clonotype counted as expanded if its clonotype frequency was 3 or higher. The public reads were quality trimmed at Q25 with fastp and then assembled into clones with MiXCR by TCRdb, keeping productive beta chains. CDR3 protein sequences are deduplicated, and each keeps its most common genes and DNA. These V and J calls derive from TCRdb rather than the authors' analysis. This sample has approximately 500 distinct CDR3 sequences in its table, and roughly 15% of those were observed once. The ten top clones hold 7.5% to 9% of the sample.

The TCR was taken from a human donor in good health. Sequencing was done on a sample of memory CD4+ T cells from blood (PBMCs). The chain uses TRBV15 and TRBJ2-3; 10 bases in the middle match TRBD2. This receptor has the CDR3 CATSRGTSGGTDTQYF. The DNA is as follows: TGTGCCACCAGCAGAGGAACTAGCGGGGGCACAGATACGCAGTATTTT.